The 19 T cell receptor beta chains below all came from one sample that was sequenced in a study of cytomegalovirus exposure and HLA in healthy donors. In the PCR, 60 Vbeta and 13 Jbeta primers were used. Sequenced by immunoSEQ multiplex PCR; TCRdb stores in-frame clones only, minus some. The sample has 150,000 to 200,000 clones, 70% to 90% seen once; the top ten hold approximately 2.2%. Sequencing was carried out using PBMCs. Receptors were obtained from a male donor in good health and CMV-seronegative.

CDR3 DNA sequence: TGTGCCAGCAGCTTAGCCGGGACAGGGAAATATCGGAGGACTGAAGCTTTCTTT. As protein: CASSLAGTGKYRRTEAFF. This rearrangement joins TRBV7-2 to TRBJ1-1, with TRBD1 matching over 9 bases. CDR3 length equals 18 residues. The V and J ends lost 0 bases and 5 bases, in that order; junction bases with no gene match: 13. Germline CDR1 SGHTA, CDR2 FQGNSA. Filled out from reference TRBV7-2 and TRBJ1-1, the complete variable domain reads GAGVSQSPSNKVTEKGKDVELRCDPISGHTALYWYRQSLGQGLEFLIYFQGNSAPDKSGLPSDRFSAERTGGSVSTLTIQRTQQEDSAVYLCASSLAGTGKYRRTEAFFGQGTRLTVV.

The rearrangement uses TRBV27 and TRBJ2-7; 7 bases line up with TRBD1. This CDR3 region has 13 residues. After removal of 8 bases from V and 5 bases from J, the junction contained 9 bases not matched to a gene. CDR1 MNHEY and CDR2 SMNVEV come from the germline V gene (reference sequence). The CDR3, as DNA: TGTGCCAGCGCCTTTGGACAGGCCCACGAGCAGTACTTC. Its protein is CASAFGQAHEQYF.

This chain uses TRBV25-1 with TRBJ2-3, with 8 bases aligning to TRBD1. The CDR3 totals 16 residues. CDR1 is MGHDK and CDR2 is SYGVNS in the germline V gene. After removal of 2 bases from V and 3 bases from J, the junction contained 7 bases not matched to a gene. CDR3 loop: CASSERQGRGTDTQYF. The CDR3 nucleotides are TGTGCCAGCAGTGAAAGACAGGGGAGAGGGACAGATACGCAGTATTTT. Combining the CDR3 with reference TRBV25-1 and TRBJ2-3 gives the whole variable domain EADIYQTPRYLVIGTGKKITLECSQTMGHDKMYWYQQDPGMELHLIHYSYGVNSTEKGDLSSESTVSRIRTEHFPLTLESARPSHTSQYLCASSERQGRGTDTQYFGPGTRLTVL.

Only one count was recorded for this clone. The genes are TRBV6-1 and TRBJ2-7; TRBD1 matches 9 bases. This CDR3 has 15 residues. V dropped 4 bases and J dropped 2; count of bases not matched to a gene: 6. CDR1 and CDR2 (germline): MNHNS, SASEGT. This CDR3 is CASSATTGGAYEQYF. The CDR3 DNA reads TGTGCCAGCAGTGCCACGACAGGGGGTGCCTACGAGCAGTACTTC.

This chain links TRBV11-3 with TRBJ2-3, with 8 nucleotides matching TRBD2. The ends lost 5 bases at V and 9 bases at J; junction bases unmatched: 4. CDR1 and CDR2 (germline): SGHNT, YENEEA. The CDR3 is made up of 12 amino acids. The DNA of the CDR3 is TGTGCCAGCAGCCCCCCGGGGGGGACGCAGTATTTT. Translated, it gives CASSPPGGTQYF.

This chain connects TRBV7-9 to TRBJ2-7, with 7 bases that match TRBD1. The CDR3 consists of 12 residues. CDR1 SEHNR and CDR2 FQNEAQ come from the germline V gene (reference sequence). After removal of 3 bases from V and 4 bases from J, the junction contained 0 bases not matched to a gene. DNA for the CDR3: TGTGCCAGCAGCTTGACAGGGTACGAGCAGTACTTC. Encoded protein: CASSLTGYEQYF. The entire variable domain, with the rest obtained from reference TRBV7-9 and TRBJ2-7, is as follows: DTGVSQNPRHKITKRGQNVTFRCDPISEHNRLYWYRQTLGQGPEFLTYFQNEAQLEKSRLLSDRFSAERPKGSFSTLEIQRTEQGDSAMYLCASSLTGYEQYFGPGTRLTVT.

This chain connects TRBV7-8 to TRBJ2-2; 9 positions agree with TRBD2. The CDR3 loop spans 16 amino acids. V lost 1 base and J lost 5; bases outside the gene matches: 5. CDR1 and CDR2 from the germline V gene are SGHVS and FQNEAQ. CDR3 protein: CASSLGALAGTGELFF. The DNA of the CDR3 is TGTGCCAGCAGCTTAGGAGCGCTAGCGGGAACCGGGGAGCTGTTTTTT.

The chain employs TRBV5-4 and TRBJ2-6, with 7 bases lining up with TRBD1. V trimming: 0 bases; J trimming: 3 bases; junction bases outside the gene matches: 6. CDR3 length: 17 amino acids. Per germline, CDR1 SGHNT and CDR2 YYREEE (reference sequence). The CDR3 reads CASSLVAGGGGANVLTF. In nucleotides, the CDR3 is TGTGCCAGCAGCTTGGTTGCAGGGGGTGGTGGGGCCAACGTCCTGACTTTC.

This chain uses TRBV7-3 with TRBJ2-1, with 11 bases identical to TRBD2. Germline values: CDR1 SGHTA, CDR2 FQGTGA. The J segment lost 7 bases and the V segment lost 5 bases, leaving 10 bases of the junction unmatched. The CDR3 extends over 16 amino acids. The CDR3 is CASSTGLAAYSNEQFF. The CDR3 DNA reads TGTGCCAGCAGCACGGGACTAGCGGCTTATTCAAATGAGCAGTTCTTC.

The chain links TRBV30 to TRBJ2-7, with D tentatively TRBD1 (5 bases). Per germline, CDR1 GTSNPN and CDR2 SVGIG (reference sequence). The CDR3 is 15 residues long. V was clipped by 0 bases and J by 1 base, with 13 bases between them. The DNA of the CDR3 is TGTGCCTGGAGTGTATCGGCAGGGTGGTCCTACGAGCAGTACTTC. It translates to CAWSVSAGWSYEQYF.

The J gene is TRBJ1-6, the V gene TRBV28, with D unresolved. The CDR3 contains 16 residues. V was cut by 8 bases and J by 0 bases, with 14 bases left in between. Per germline, CDR1 MDHEN and CDR2 SYDVKM. CDR3 residues: CASRTAIGSYNSPLHF. CDR3 sequence (DNA): TGTGCCAGCCGCACTGCGATTGGCTCCTATAATTCACCCCTCCACTTT. The variable domain in full, completed from reference TRBV28 and TRBJ1-6, reads DVKVTQSSRYLVKRTGEKVFLECVQDMDHENMFWYRQDPGLGLRLIYFSYDVKMKEKGDIPEGYSVSREKKERFSLILESASTNQTSMYLCASRTAIGSYNSPLHFGNGTRLTVT.

J is TRBJ2-1 and V is TRBV7-9, with no clear D. Trimming shortened V by 1 base and J by 6 bases, and 10 bases separated the two germline ends. CDR1 SEHNR and CDR2 FQNEAQ come from the germline V gene (reference sequence). This CDR3 contains 14 residues. CDR3 sequence reads: CASSLEPTINEQFF. The CDR3 DNA reads TGTGCCAGCAGCTTAGAACCTACCATCAATGAGCAGTTCTTC. The whole variable domain, remainder taken from reference TRBV7-9 and TRBJ2-1, is DTGVSQNPRHKITKRGQNVTFRCDPISEHNRLYWYRQTLGQGPEFLTYFQNEAQLEKSRLLSDRFSAERPKGSFSTLEIQRTEQGDSAMYLCASSLEPTINEQFFGPGTRLTVL.

With respect to this clone: Other DNA variants within this sample encode the same CDR3. The chain uses TRBV4-1 and TRBJ1-2; possible D gene TRBD1, 5 bases. The CDR3 runs to 14 residues. V was shortened by 0 bases and J by 4 bases, with 9 bases between the two germline ends. The germline CDR1 and CDR2 sequences are MGHRA and YSYEKL. The CDR3 bases are TGCGCCAGCAGCCAAGATCGGGGACTCTATGGCTACACCTTC. This sequence encodes CASSQDRGLYGYTF.

The chain is built from TRBV30 and TRBJ2-7; 12 nucleotides line up with TRBD1. This CDR3 spans 15 amino acids. J was trimmed by 4 bases and V by 3 bases; bases with no gene match: 7. CDR1 and CDR2 (germline): GTSNPN, SVGIG (reference sequence). The CDR3 sequence: CAWSSPGQGAYEQYF. The CDR3 DNA sequence: TGTGCCTGGAGCTCTCCGGGACAGGGGGCATACGAGCAGTACTTC.

CDR3 loop: CASSLDRVNDEYF. The CDR3, as DNA: TGTGCCAGCAGCTTGGACAGGGTAAATGATGAGTACTTC. This sequence joins TRBV5-6 and TRBJ2-7, with a weak D call TRBD1 (6 bases). The CDR3 sequence is 13 residues long. V dropped 0 bases and J dropped 11 bases, with 15 bases sitting between them. Germline loops: CDR1 SGHDT, CDR2 YYEEEE.

This clone was seen a handful of times. CDR3 loop: CASSLTRQGAEAFF. CDR3 nucleotides: TGTGCCAGCAGCTTAACCCGACAGGGCGCTGAAGCTTTCTTT. The rearrangement uses TRBV13 and TRBJ1-1; 7 positions match TRBD1. CDR3 length equals 14 residues. Germline V gene lookup returns CDR1 PRHDT and CDR2 FYEKMQ (reference sequence). V shed 2 bases and J 6 bases; nucleotides not matched to a gene: 6.

V usage is TRBV4-1 and J usage is TRBJ1-3, with D hard to call. V shed 6 bases and J shed 0 bases, with 9 bases lying between them. The length of the CDR3 is 14 residues. The germline CDR1 and CDR2 sequences are MGHRA and YSYEKL. The CDR3, as DNA: TGCGCCAGCAGTTCAGTGATCTCTGGAAACACCATATATTTT. Protein product: CASSSVISGNTIYF.

V usage is TRBV5-6 and J usage is TRBJ2-5, with 8 nucleotides matching TRBD2. Germline values: CDR1 SGHDT, CDR2 YYEEEE. The CDR3 contains 15 residues. The ends lost 1 base at V and 4 bases at J; junction bases unmatched: 6. The CDR3 nucleotides are TGTGCCAGCAGCTTGAGAGCGGGGGTGGCAGAGACCCAGTACTTC. Residues: CASSLRAGVAETQYF.

This sequence joins TRBV7-2 and TRBJ2-7, with 8 nucleotides matching TRBD1. J was trimmed by 4 bases and V by 5 bases; bases with no gene match: 13. Germline V gene sequence: CDR1 SGHTA, CDR2 FQGNSA. The CDR3 length is 16 residues. The CDR3 DNA is TGTGCCAGCAGCGCGGGCAGGGACAGGCTAAGTTACGAGCAGTACTTC. This gives the protein CASSAGRDRLSYEQYF.